The 21 T cell receptor beta chains given below trace back to one sample, sequenced in a study of beta chain features in type 1 diabetes (dated by TCRdb to the late 2010s). Overall results and qualifications from the work: A moderate but significant shortening of TCRB CDR3 length was observed in type 1 diabetes patients in all four CD4+ subsets.

Preparation of the library involved the immunoSEQ multiplex PCR assay. The High Capacity cDNA Reverse Transcription Kit was used to reverse transcribe all of the isolated RNA, meaning that expressed TCRB transcripts were what got sequenced. The immuneACCESS repertoire file appears here via TCRdb, limited to in-frame rearrangements. These files lack a portion of the clones; in checked studies, under half of the deficit traces to unresolved V genes, and the cause of the others is not known. The table for this sample lists 630,000 or so clones; more than 13% of them were counted only once. The ten largest clonotypes hold 0.035% to 0.045% of the sample. What these receptors recognize is not known. The sample consisted of naive CD4+ T cells from blood. According to the study, the label for this sample's cell subset or site signals: true naive CD4+ T cells. These receptors originate from a man between 18 and 35 years old with type 1 diabetes.

For the CDR3, the DNA is TGTGCCACCAGCAGCGACAGAGGCGGGCCCCAGCATTTT. This sequence encodes CATSSDRGGPQHF. The chain links TRBV15 to TRBJ1-5, with D maybe TRBD1 (5 bases). The CDR3 loop spans 13 amino acids. Trimming shortened V by 3 bases and J by 9 bases, and 12 bases separated the two germline ends. Germline-derived CDR1 and CDR2 are LNHNV and YYDKDF (reference sequence).

This clone has only a few counts. The chain joins TRBV30 to TRBJ1-1, with 7 bases aligning to TRBD1. J lost 3 bases, V lost 2 bases, and 12 bases had no gene match. The CDR3 runs to 16 residues. Germline values: CDR1 GTSNPN, CDR2 SVGIG (reference sequence). CDR3 sequence (DNA): TGTGCCTGGAGTCCCCTGACAGGGAGATTGGACACTGAAGCTTTCTTT. Protein product: CAWSPLTGRLDTEAFF.

A remark on this clone: Other DNA sequences within the sample encode an identical CDR3. This chain connects TRBV18 to TRBJ2-7, with unresolved D. This CDR3 is 13 amino acids long. Between the trimmed V and J ends, which lost 0 bases and 3 bases, there was a span of 6 bases. Germline-derived CDR1 and CDR2 are KGHSH and LQKENI. The CDR3 protein is CASSPPGSYEQYF. Here the CDR3 DNA reads TGTGCCAGCTCACCACCAGGCAGCTACGAGCAGTACTTC.

The rearrangement joins TRBV2 to TRBJ1-1; no reliable D call. This CDR3 contains 13 residues. Trimming pared 8 bases from V and 0 bases from J, leaving 10 bases between. Germline V gene lookup returns CDR1 SNHLY and CDR2 FYNNEI. The CDR3 protein is CASAGGMNTEAFF. The CDR3 coding sequence is TGTGCCAGCGCGGGTGGAATGAACACTGAAGCTTTCTTT.

To note about this clone: Other nucleotide sequences from this sample produce the same CDR3. The chain joins TRBV4-2 to TRBJ2-5; D might be TRBD1 (6 bases). The CDR3 covers 13 residues. The germline V and J ends were trimmed by 3 bases and 5 bases, with 10 bases remaining between them. Germline assignment: CDR1 LGHNA and CDR2 YNFKEQ. CDR3 region: CASSQAGEETQYF. The CDR3 coding sequence is TGTGCCAGCAGCCAGGCAGGGGAGGAGACCCAGTACTTC.

This clone was observed a handful of times. V usage is TRBV7-2 and J usage is TRBJ1-4, with TRBD1 matching 7 bases. Looked up from germline, CDR1 is SGHTA and CDR2 is FQGNSA. The CDR3 has 15 amino acids. V lost 5 bases and J lost 4; bases outside the gene matches: 7. This CDR3 is CASSKRQGHNEKLFF. The CDR3, as DNA: TGTGCCAGCAGCAAGAGACAGGGCCATAATGAAAAACTGTTTTTT.

This clone showed up just a few times. V is TRBV30 and J is TRBJ1-2; D gene uncertain. The length of the CDR3 is 12 residues. Trimming took 2 bases from V and 8 from J, leaving 12 bases between them. Germline CDR1 GTSNPN, CDR2 SVGIG (reference sequence). CDR3 residues: CAWSTAPSGYTF. The CDR3 DNA reads TGTGCCTGGAGTACAGCGCCCTCGGGCTACACCTTC. Combining the CDR3 with reference TRBV30 and TRBJ1-2 gives the whole variable domain SQTIHQWPATLVQPVGSPLSLECTVEGTSNPNLYWYRQAAGRGLQLLFYSVGIGQISSEVPQNLSASRPQDRQFILSSKKLLLSDSGFYLCAWSTAPSGYTFGSGTRLTVV.

V usage is TRBV30 and J usage is TRBJ1-6; no definite D call. This CDR3 contains 14 residues. V was clipped by 4 bases and J by 10 bases, with 17 bases between them. The germline V gene has CDR1 GTSNPN and CDR2 SVGIG (reference sequence). CDR3 sequence (DNA): TGTGCCTGGACTACGTACAGAGCCCAGTCACCCCTCCACTTT. This codes for CAWTTYRAQSPLHF.

A few counts support this clone. This rearrangement joins TRBV29-1 to TRBJ1-5, with no clear D. This CDR3 is built from 14 residues. Germline CDR1 SQVTM, CDR2 ANQGSEA. The ends were cut back, 6 bases at V and 1 base at J, with 13 bases in the middle. The CDR3 nucleotides read TGCAGCGTCCGAGGGCGGGAGAGCAATCAGCCCCAGCATTTT. Translation gives CSVRGRESNQPQHF.

V and J are TRBV30 and TRBJ1-2; TRBD1 might be the D (5 bases). V was pared by 1 base and J by 2 bases, with 17 bases between. Germline V lookup: CDR1 GTSNPN, CDR2 SVGIG (reference sequence). This CDR3 comprises 16 residues. The CDR3 coding sequence is TGTGCCTGGAGTGACGGACAACTAAGGGGCAACTATGGCTACACCTTC. It codes for CAWSDGQLRGNYGYTF.

This clone was seen more than once but under ten times. The genes are TRBV4-2 and TRBJ1-1; D unclear. Germline V CDR1 and CDR2: LGHNA, YNFKEQ. The CDR3 totals 14 residues. Trimming left V 0 bases short and J 10 bases short, with 15 bases between. CDR3 bases: TGTGCCAGCAGCCAAGATGTAGGGTCTAACCGAGCTTTCTTT. This codes for CASSQDVGSNRAFF.

This clone was seen a handful of times. The gene calls are TRBV28 and TRBJ1-4; no reliable D call. The CDR3 sequence is 14 residues long. With 3 bases removed from V and 1 base from J, the gap between germline ends came to 6 bases. CDR1 and CDR2 (germline): MDHEN, SYDVKM. For the CDR3, the DNA is TGTGCCAGCAGTTTGCCAGGAACTAATGAAAAACTGTTTTTT. Translation: CASSLPGTNEKLFF.

In this sample, this clone turned up a few times. The V call is TRBV9, the J call TRBJ2-1; 11 bases map to TRBD2. Germline assignment: CDR1 SGDLS and CDR2 YYNGEE. After removal of 0 bases from V and 0 bases from J, the junction contained 11 bases not matched to a gene. The CDR3 length is 20 residues. CDR3 amino acids: CASSVASGTSGSSSYNEQFF. CDR3 nucleotide sequence: TGTGCCAGCAGCGTAGCGTCAGGGACTAGCGGTTCTTCCTCCTACAATGAGCAGTTCTTC.

This rearrangement joins TRBV19 to TRBJ2-1, with TRBD2 identical over 11 bases. From germline, CDR1 is LNHDA and CDR2 SQIVND (reference sequence). The CDR3 spans 15 residues. After removal of 5 bases from V and 7 bases from J, the junction contained 7 bases not matched to a gene. CDR3 in amino acids: CASSLLAGERNEQFF. The DNA for the CDR3 is TGTGCCAGTAGTCTACTAGCGGGAGAGCGGAATGAGCAGTTCTTC. Based on the CDR3 plus reference TRBV19 and TRBJ2-1, the full variable domain is DGGITQSPKYLFRKEGQNVTLSCEQNLNHDAMYWYRQDPGQGLRLIYYSQIVNDFQKGDIAEGYSVSREKKESFPLTVTSAQKNPTAFYLCASSLLAGERNEQFFGPGTRLTVL.

The chain employs TRBV5-6 and TRBJ1-5; TRBD1 matches 8 bases. Germline V gives CDR1 SGHDT, CDR2 YYEEEE. Losses at the gene ends were 2 bases for V and 7 bases for J; bases not matched to a gene: 2. The length of the CDR3 is 13 residues. CDR3 sequence: CASSLGDRQPQHF. In DNA, the CDR3 is TGTGCCAGCAGCTTAGGGGACAGGCAGCCCCAGCATTTT.

This chain uses TRBV28 with TRBJ2-3, with 9 bases matching TRBD2. The CDR3 sequence is 16 residues long. With V trimmed by 0 bases and J by 5 bases, 6 bases remained unmatched. Germline V CDR1 and CDR2: MDHEN, SYDVKM. The DNA of the CDR3 is TGTGCCAGCAGTTTATGGGGCGGGAGGGCCTTAGATACGCAGTATTTT. This gives the protein CASSLWGGRALDTQYF. The entire variable domain, with the rest obtained from reference TRBV28 and TRBJ2-3, is as follows: DVKVTQSSRYLVKRTGEKVFLECVQDMDHENMFWYRQDPGLGLRLIYFSYDVKMKEKGDIPEGYSVSREKKERFSLILESASTNQTSMYLCASSLWGGRALDTQYFGPGTRLTVL.

The chain employs TRBV10-3 and TRBJ2-7; 9 nucleotides match TRBD1. The V gene's germline CDR1 is ENHRY and CDR2 SYGVKD. Losses at the gene ends were 0 bases for V and 7 bases for J; bases not matched to a gene: 7. The CDR3 is 15 amino acids. The CDR3 here is CAISESGTGIREQYF. The CDR3, as DNA: TGTGCCATCAGTGAGTCAGGGACAGGGATTAGGGAGCAGTACTTC.

This clone has a handful of counts. The chain joins TRBV4-1 to TRBJ1-3; D is perhaps TRBD1 (5 bases). Germline CDR1 and CDR2: MGHRA and YSYEKL. The V gene lost 0 bases and the J gene lost 0 bases, with 9 bases spanning the gap. This CDR3 has 16 residues. CDR3 nucleotide sequence: TGCGCCAGCAGCCAAGACGGGGGGAGCTCTGGAAACACCATATATTTT. Translation: CASSQDGGSSGNTIYF.

A few counts support this clone. The V call is TRBV5-5, the J call TRBJ2-1; no clear D. CDR1 is SGHKS and CDR2 is YYEKEE in the germline V gene (reference sequence). The CDR3 runs 13 residues. V lost 2 bases, J lost 1 base, and 4 bases lay in between. In DNA form, the CDR3 reads TGTGCCAGCAGCTTTGGGTCCTACAATGAGCAGTTCTTC. Amino acid sequence: CASSFGSYNEQFF. The whole variable domain, remainder taken from reference TRBV5-5 and TRBJ2-1, is DAGVTQSPTHLIKTRGQQVTLRCSPISGHKSVSWYQQVLGQGPQFIFQYYEKEERGRGNFPDRFSARQFPNYSSELNVNALLLGDSALYLCASSFGSYNEQFFGPGTRLTVL.

This CDR3 is CASSAQIGSTSPLHF. CDR3 coding DNA: TGTGCCAGCAGCGCCCAGATTGGGTCGACTTCACCCCTCCACTTT. The chain has TRBV7-2 and TRBJ1-6; D not certain. Trimming cost V 5 bases and J 9 bases, with 17 bases left between them. The CDR3 is 15 residues long. CDR1 and CDR2 from the germline V gene are SGHTA and FQGNSA.

This clone was detected a few times. The J gene is TRBJ2-7, the V gene TRBV10-3, with 7 bases lining up with TRBD1. The CDR3 totals 14 residues. Germline V CDR1 and CDR2: ENHRY, SYGVKD. The junction had 4 bases not matched to a gene; V was cut back by 2 bases and J by 3 bases. The CDR3 protein is CAISEVGTDYEQYF. The CDR3 DNA reads as TGTGCCATCAGTGAGGTCGGGACAGACTACGAGCAGTACTTC.